Shown below are 23 T cell receptor beta chains from a single sample sequenced in a study of technical replicates of blood from a handful of donors. Sequencing was performed with immunoSEQ multiplex PCR; in TCRdb, only in-frame clones are kept and a portion is missing. The sample consists of about 75,000 clones, approximately 96% of them appearing once. The specimen was T cells isolated from PBMCs. These receptors were taken from a human donor in good health.

The rearrangement joins TRBV5-1 to TRBJ2-5; perhaps TRBD1 as D (5 bases). The CDR3 is 13 residues long. Germline lookup yields CDR1 SGHRS and CDR2 YFSETQ. Trimming cost V 4 bases and J 2 bases, with 9 bases left between them. The CDR3 region is CASSTTAQETQYF. DNA for the CDR3: TGCGCCAGCAGCACGACAGCACAAGAGACCCAGTACTTC.

The CDR3 sequence is CASSYDGKPQHF. The CDR3 DNA reads TGTGCCAGCAGTTACGACGGGAAGCCCCAGCATTTT. The V call is TRBV6-6, the J call TRBJ1-5; D gene uncertain. Germline-derived CDR1 and CDR2 are MNHNY and SVGAGI (reference sequence). The CDR3 covers 12 residues. Deletions cut 2 bases from V and 8 bases from J, with 7 bases between.

This chain joins TRBV7-3 and TRBJ2-3; tentative D call: TRBD1 (5 bases). The V end lost 1 base, the J end lost 4 bases, and 9 bases lay between the germline ends. This CDR3 contains 14 residues. Germline CDR1 SGHTA, CDR2 FQGTGA. CDR3 DNA: TGTGCCAGCAGCTTAAGCAGGGCAGCAGATACGCAGTATTTT. Encoded protein: CASSLSRAADTQYF.

In its sample, this clone was seen a few times. V usage is TRBV2 and J usage is TRBJ1-1, with D uncertain. CDR3 size: 12 residues. The germline CDR1 and CDR2 sequences are SNHLY and FYNNEI. V lost 8 bases to trimming and J lost 4 bases, with 11 bases between them. The CDR3 loop reads CASEGPSTEAFF. In nucleotides, the CDR3 is TGTGCCAGCGAGGGCCCGAGCACTGAAGCTTTCTTT.

The CDR3 loop reads CASSATSPHTDTQYF. The DNA for the CDR3 is TGCGCCAGCAGCGCCACTAGTCCTCACACAGATACGCAGTATTTT. The chain combines TRBV5-1 with TRBJ2-3, with D maybe TRBD2 (5 bases). The CDR3 runs to 15 residues. V was shortened by 4 bases and J by 2 bases, with 14 bases between the two germline ends. Germline CDR1 is SGHRS and CDR2 is YFSETQ.

The chain recombines TRBV6-5 with TRBJ2-1; 9 nucleotides align to TRBD2. V lost 3 bases, J lost 7 bases, and 7 bases stayed unmatched. Germline V lookup: CDR1 MNHEY, CDR2 SVGAGI. This CDR3 has 15 residues. CDR3 in amino acids: CASSYVAGVTNEQFF. CDR3 DNA: TGTGCCAGCAGTTATGTAGCGGGAGTTACAAATGAGCAGTTCTTC.

The chain links TRBV28 to TRBJ1-5, with D possibly being TRBD1 (6 bases). Germline CDR1 is MDHEN and CDR2 is SYDVKM. The CDR3 is made up of 15 amino acids. The ends were cut back, 5 bases at V and 0 bases at J, with 11 bases in the middle. The CDR3 nucleotides are TGTGCCAGCAGTACACGGACAGTTAGCAATCAGCCCCAGCATTTT. Amino acids: CASSTRTVSNQPQHF.

This chain links TRBV5-1 with TRBJ2-7; D possibly corresponds to TRBD1 (6 bases). V was clipped by 5 bases and J by 4 bases, with 7 bases between them. The CDR3 length is 11 residues. Germline V lookup: CDR1 SGHRS, CDR2 YFSETQ. CDR3 loop: CASRRGYEQYF. The CDR3 nucleotides are TGCGCCAGCAGGAGGGGGTACGAGCAGTACTTC.

CDR3: CASSENGGSGANVLTF. CDR3 bases: TGTGCCAGCAGTGAGAACGGGGGCTCTGGGGCCAACGTCCTGACTTTC. The chain is built from TRBV2 and TRBJ2-6; the D gene is possibly TRBD2 (6 bases). CDR1 SNHLY and CDR2 FYNNEI come from the germline V gene. Between the trimmed V and J ends, which lost 3 bases and 0 bases, there was a span of 9 bases. This CDR3 spans 16 amino acids.

This clone was seen just once. The chain joins TRBV29-1 to TRBJ2-3; the match to TRBD2 covers 9 bases. Trimming took 8 bases from V and 0 from J; bases not matched to a gene: 18. CDR1 and CDR2 from the germline V gene are SQVTM and ANQGSEA. The CDR3 extends over 18 amino acids. The CDR3 loop reads CSFIRALAGALSTDTQYF. CDR3 sequence (DNA): TGCAGCTTTATAAGGGCATTAGCGGGAGCTCTTAGCACAGATACGCAGTATTTT.

The V and J genes are TRBV5-1 and TRBJ2-3; 12 bases fit TRBD2. Per the germline V gene, CDR1 is SGHRS and CDR2 is YFSETQ. CDR3 length equals 18 residues. V shed 0 bases and J 3 bases; nucleotides not matched to a gene: 8. This CDR3 is CASSLVASGRVRTDTQYF. The CDR3 DNA reads TGCGCCAGCAGCTTGGTGGCTAGCGGGAGGGTGAGGACAGATACGCAGTATTTT.

V and J are TRBV7-9 and TRBJ2-7; 12 positions agree with TRBD2. The CDR3 covers 15 residues. Germline trimming cut 5 bases from V and 7 bases from J; bases unmatched to any gene: 9. Germline CDR1 and CDR2: SEHNR and FQNEAQ (reference sequence). CDR3 sequence (DNA): TGTGCCAGCAGCGCGTCTAGCGGGAGGGCCCAAGAGCAGTACTTC. Protein: CASSASSGRAQEQYF.

V and J are TRBV10-3 and TRBJ2-5, with 9 bases fitting TRBD1. CDR3 length equals 15 residues. CDR1 and CDR2 (germline): ENHRY, SYGVKD. V shed 7 bases, J shed 2 bases, and the junction held 8 bases outside the gene matches. This CDR3 reads CAIKPQGASQETQYF. The DNA of the CDR3 is TGTGCCATCAAACCACAGGGGGCTTCACAAGAGACCCAGTACTTC.

The rearrangement links TRBV5-4 to TRBJ1-1; D gene uncertain. The germline V and J ends were trimmed by 0 bases and 7 bases, with 10 bases remaining between them. The CDR3 is 13 amino acids. Germline CDR1 is SGHNT and CDR2 is YYREEE (reference sequence). Here the CDR3 reads CASSLAVRIEAFF. In DNA, the CDR3 is TGTGCCAGCAGCTTGGCCGTGAGGATTGAAGCTTTCTTT.

The chain uses TRBV6-5 and TRBJ2-7; 8 bases match TRBD2. Germline V gene sequence: CDR1 MNHEY, CDR2 SVGAGI. The CDR3 extends over 13 amino acids. The junction had 5 bases not matched to a gene; V was cut back by 8 bases and J by 2 bases. The DNA of the CDR3 is TGTGCCAGCGCACTAGCGGCAGCCTACGAGCAGTACTTC. It encodes CASALAAAYEQYF.

The chain uses TRBV30 and TRBJ2-1; TRBD2 matches 9 bases. This CDR3 is built from 16 residues. CDR1 is GTSNPN and CDR2 is SVGIG in the germline V gene (reference sequence). Unmatched junction bases numbered 9, after V lost 1 base and J lost 5 bases. The CDR3 region is CAWSGIPGLANNEQFF. The DNA of the CDR3 is TGTGCCTGGAGTGGGATCCCGGGACTAGCAAACAATGAGCAGTTCTTC.

The CDR3, as DNA: TGTGCCAGCAGCTTGGAATTAGCAACAGATACGCAGTATTTT. Its protein is CASSLELATDTQYF. The chain has TRBV5-4 and TRBJ2-3, with D unresolved. V was cut by 0 bases and J by 3 bases, with 8 bases left in between. The CDR3 consists of 14 residues. CDR1 and CDR2 (germline): SGHNT, YYREEE (reference sequence).

The chain carries TRBV9 and TRBJ1-4; D uncertain. The V gene lost 1 base and the J gene lost 10 bases, with 14 bases spanning the gap. The CDR3 totals 14 residues. From germline, CDR1 is SGDLS and CDR2 YYNGEE. CDR3 coding DNA: TGTGCCAGCAGCGTACCGGCTACCGGAGGAAAACTGTTTTTT. Protein product: CASSVPATGGKLFF.

The chain joins TRBV7-8 to TRBJ1-4; 7 bases map to TRBD1. Trimming took 2 bases from V and 7 from J; bases not matched to a gene: 10. CDR1 is SGHVS and CDR2 is FQNEAQ in the germline V gene. The CDR3 is 16 amino acids. Here the CDR3 reads CASSLNNRQGSEKLFF. DNA of the CDR3: TGTGCCAGCAGCTTAAACAATAGACAGGGAAGTGAAAAACTGTTTTTT.

This chain uses TRBV29-1 with TRBJ2-2; tentatively, D is TRBD2 (5 bases). V lost 6 bases to trimming and J lost 1 base, with 12 bases between them. Germline assignment: CDR1 SQVTM and CDR2 ANQGSEA. CDR3 length equals 14 residues. The CDR3 sequence is CSVAGRENTGELFF. Here the CDR3 DNA reads TGCAGCGTCGCCGGACGGGAGAACACCGGGGAGCTGTTTTTT.

The chain combines TRBV15 with TRBJ2-3; 7 nucleotides match TRBD2. The CDR3 length is 18 residues. Germline-derived CDR1 and CDR2 are LNHNV and YYDKDF (reference sequence). The J segment lost 2 bases and the V segment lost 1 base, leaving 12 bases of the junction unmatched. The CDR3 coding sequence is TGTGCCACCAGCAGAGGGCGGGGGTTCTCGGTTCTCACAGATACGCAGTATTTT. Translating gives CATSRGRGFSVLTDTQYF. The full variable domain, rest sourced from reference TRBV15 and TRBJ2-3, is DAMVIQNPRYQVTQFGKPVTLSCSQTLNHNVMYWYQQKSSQAPKLLFHYYDKDFNNEADTPDNFQSRRPNTSFCFLDIRSPGLGDTAMYLCATSRGRGFSVLTDTQYFGPGTRLTVL.

The chain joins TRBV10-2 to TRBJ1-1, with D tentatively TRBD1 (5 bases). Germline CDR1 WSHSY, CDR2 SAAADI. The CDR3 has 14 amino acids. V was clipped by 3 bases and J by 5 bases, with 13 bases between them. The CDR3 DNA reads TGCGCCAGCAGTGATCTTGCAGGGCGAACTGAAGCTTTCTTT. Protein product: CASSDLAGRTEAFF.

This clone has a handful of counts. The chain recombines TRBV20-1 with TRBJ1-4, with D maybe TRBD1 (5 bases). Per germline, CDR1 DFQATT and CDR2 SNEGSKA (reference sequence). The CDR3 has 11 amino acids. V gave up 3 bases and J gave up 8 bases, with 7 bases separating them. The CDR3 here is CSARRQEKLFF. The CDR3 DNA follows: TGCAGTGCTAGGAGACAGGAAAAACTGTTTTTT.